This TCR beta chain was found in a study of blood T cell repertoires in COVID-19. On the study more broadly: The study drew acute and convalescent COVID-19 samples from the United States, Italy and Spain. T cells, B-cell-depleted T cells, or PBMCs provided the cDNA or gDNA that served as material.

Looked up from germline, CDR1 is SGHAT and CDR2 is FQNNGV. This CDR3 region has 15 residues. V lost 1 base, J lost 4 bases, and 13 bases lay in between. Profiling relied on immunoSEQ multiplex PCR, and the TCRdb table lists in-frame clones only, not all of them. Here the sample spans roughly 160,000 clones, 83% being singletons. The sequence was obtained from a woman older than 75 with acute or convalescent COVID-19. The chain joins TRBV11-2 to TRBJ1-2, with D uncertain. Sequenced sample: peripheral blood. The CDR3 spells CASSLGSRDFYGYTF. In DNA, the CDR3 is TGTGCCAGCAGCTTAGGGTCCCGCGATTTCTATGGCTACACCTTC.